This T cell receptor (beta chain) emerged from a study of T-cell memory formation after mild COVID-19. Study-wide results and caveats: Contracting clones from day 15 to 85 had balanced CD4/CD8; later expanders favoured CD4+.

The CDR3 length is 19 residues. Germline lookup yields CDR1 LGHNA and CDR2 YSLEER. V lost 0 bases and J lost 4; bases outside the gene matches: 9. After 5'RACE with constant-segment primers, TCR alpha and TCR beta cDNA libraries carrying sample barcodes and UMIs were obtained. TCRdb processed the 5' RACE reads anew with MiXCR; each CDR3 protein has one entry. The data contain 450,000 to 650,000 distinct CDR3 sequences, roughly a fifth of them seen just once; the ten biggest clones take up under 8.5%. A note on this clonotype: Its target is not known.

The sequence came from an adult woman who had mild COVID-19 (a few samples of this study predate the infection). Cell type and time point are not known. The sample was PBMCs or a T cell subset sorted from them (not recorded which). This rearrangement joins TRBV4-3 to TRBJ2-2, with 12 bases that match TRBD2. CDR3 sequence (DNA): TGCGCCAGCAGCCAAGACCTAGCGGGAGGGCCCTGGGGCACCGGGGAGCTGTTTTTT. Protein product: CASSQDLAGGPWGTGELFF.